This T cell receptor (beta chain) originates from a study of cytotoxic CD8 clonotypes in ibrutinib-treated CLL. At the level of the study: Researchers reported 11 to 12 relapsed/refractory and approximately 16 treatment-naive patients, roughly 17 of them IGHV unmutated. Following a median roughly 13 months of treatment, with a range of 6 to 36, response samples were taken.

Researchers set a sequencing depth target of 1 in 200,000 to 1 in 1 million T cells. The method was immunoSEQ multiplex PCR; TCRdb's version includes in-frame clones alone and lacks a portion of them. The sample includes 190,000 or so clones, 55% to 85% of them seen just once. PBMCs that had been cryopreserved were the source of about 2 micrograms of genomic DNA for TCR beta libraries. Source: PBMCs, taken after 24 months of ibrutinib treatment. This TCR was recovered from a human donor with chronic lymphocytic leukemia.

CDR3 region: CASWAGETDTQYF. The CDR3 DNA sequence: TGTGCCAGCTGGGCCGGTGAAACAGATACGCAGTATTTT. The chain couples TRBV4-2 to TRBJ2-3; D not resolved. V was shortened by 8 bases and J by 3 bases, with 12 bases between the two germline ends. CDR3 length equals 13 residues. CDR1 and CDR2 (germline): LGHNA, YNFKEQ.